The 10 T cell receptor beta chains presented below share a single source sample, sequenced in a study of beta chain features in type 1 diabetes. Expressed TCRB transcripts were sequenced after all isolated RNA was converted to cDNA. Sequenced by immunoSEQ multiplex PCR; TCRdb stores in-frame clones only, minus some. This repertoire shows hundreds of thousands of clones, 30% found once; its top ten account for around 0.065%. The specimen was naive CD4+ T cells from blood. The receptors come from a man aged 18 to 29 in good health.

This chain joins TRBV7-2 and TRBJ2-1; TRBD1 is a possible D gene (6 bases). Germline V gene data show CDR1 as SGHTA and CDR2 as FQGNSA. The CDR3 has 13 amino acids. With 5 bases removed from V and 9 bases from J, the gap between germline ends came to 14 bases. The CDR3 protein is CASSPSQGREQFF. CDR3 sequence (DNA): TGTGCCAGCAGCCCCAGTCAGGGGCGTGAGCAGTTCTTC.

The CDR3 is CATSSVGLAAYNEQFF. The CDR3 bases are TGTGCCACCAGCTCAGTAGGACTAGCGGCTTACAATGAGCAGTTCTTC. The chain couples TRBV15 to TRBJ2-1; TRBD2 agrees at 10 bases. CDR1 is LNHNV, CDR2 YYDKDF, per germline (reference sequence). The CDR3 sequence is 16 residues long. V dropped 5 bases and J dropped 4; count of bases not matched to a gene: 8.

This clone was seen only a few times. The rearrangement links TRBV29-1 to TRBJ2-3, with D possibly called TRBD1 or TRBD2 (6 bases each). Germline V gene data show CDR1 as SQVTM and CDR2 as ANQGSEA. V lost 4 bases, J lost 1 base, and 12 bases lay in between. CDR3 size: 14 residues. CDR3 amino acids: CSVVRGRRTDTQYF. CDR3 in DNA: TGCAGCGTTGTCCGGGGGCGACGCACAGATACGCAGTATTTT.

This clone was counted a few times. The CDR3, as DNA: TGCAGCGCCGGACGCGGGGGACTATCCTACGAGCAGTACTTC. Translated: CSAGRGGLSYEQYF. The chain employs TRBV29-1 and TRBJ2-7; 7 bases match TRBD2. In germline, CDR1 is SQVTM, CDR2 ANQGSEA. The CDR3 is 14 residues long. The J segment lost 1 base and the V segment lost 7 bases, leaving 10 bases of the junction unmatched.

This chain connects TRBV25-1 to TRBJ2-1, with D possibly matching TRBD1 (5 bases). This CDR3 has 13 residues. From germline, CDR1 is MGHDK and CDR2 SYGVNS. V dropped 8 bases and J dropped 6 bases, with 14 bases sitting between them. In DNA, the CDR3 is TGTGCCAGCGAACCGGACACCGGCAATGAGCAGTTCTTC. Protein: CASEPDTGNEQFF.

This clone was seen a handful of times. The chain links TRBV9 to TRBJ2-5; 10 bases are shared with TRBD2. With V trimmed by 0 bases and J by 5 bases, 7 bases remained unmatched. Germline lookup yields CDR1 SGDLS and CDR2 YYNGEE. The CDR3 has 16 amino acids. CDR3 in amino acids: CASSVGASGRSETQYF. For the CDR3, the DNA is TGTGCCAGCAGCGTAGGTGCTAGCGGGAGATCGGAGACCCAGTACTTC.

This chain connects TRBV29-1 to TRBJ2-7, with D perhaps matching TRBD1 (5 bases). The germline gives CDR1 SQVTM, CDR2 ANQGSEA. With 5 bases removed from V and 4 bases from J, the gap between germline ends came to 12 bases. This CDR3 region has 12 residues. This CDR3 reads CSVRGAGYEQYF. DNA of the CDR3: TGCAGCGTTAGGGGTGCTGGTTACGAGCAGTACTTC.

This clone has more than one count but fewer than ten. The chain combines TRBV30 with TRBJ2-3; tentatively, D is TRBD1 (6 bases). The CDR3 spans 14 residues. V was pared by 4 bases and J by 1 base, with 12 bases between. CDR1 and CDR2 (germline): GTSNPN, SVGIG (reference sequence). CDR3 amino acids: CAWISTGRTDTQYF. CDR3 coding DNA: TGTGCCTGGATTTCGACAGGTCGCACAGATACGCAGTATTTT.

On this clone: The same CDR3 can be traced to other DNA sequences in this sample. The V call is TRBV5-1, the J call TRBJ2-7; D unresolved. Germline assignment: CDR1 SGHRS and CDR2 YFSETQ. The CDR3 contains 13 residues. V gave up 0 bases and J gave up 0 bases, with 4 bases separating them. The CDR3 sequence is CASSLVGSYEQYF. CDR3 DNA: TGCGCCAGCAGCTTGGTGGGCTCCTACGAGCAGTACTTC.

This clone was observed a few times. V usage is TRBV30 and J usage is TRBJ1-5; 7 bases line up with TRBD1. The J segment lost 3 bases and the V segment lost 3 bases, leaving 2 bases of the junction unmatched. Germline CDR1 reads GTSNPN; CDR2 reads SVGIG (reference sequence). This CDR3 region has 13 residues. CDR3 sequence reads: CAWRTGPNQPQHF. In DNA, the CDR3 is TGTGCCTGGAGGACAGGGCCCAATCAGCCCCAGCATTTT.